Shown below are 25 T cell receptor beta chains from a single sample sequenced in a study of shared clonotypes between healthy human individuals. In the naive CD8 group, cells lacked CD45RO and were positively selected for CCR7, so terminally differentiated effector memory CD45RA+ cells were left out. Profiled with immunoSEQ multiplex PCR; TCRdb holds only in-frame clones, not every one. This table has around 640,000 clones, 90% to 97% appearing once. Specimen: naive CD8+ T cells sorted from blood. The receptor source for this set is a woman aged 30 to 39 in good health.

The chain couples TRBV5-5 to TRBJ2-7; D possibly corresponds to TRBD2 (6 bases). Germline-derived CDR1 and CDR2 are SGHKS and YYEKEE (reference sequence). This CDR3 spans 14 amino acids. Trimming cost V 2 bases and J 5 bases, with 14 bases left between them. The CDR3 DNA follows: TGTGCCAGCAGCTTCCGGGGGATAGGTGACGAGCAGTACTTC. This translates into CASSFRGIGDEQYF.

The genes are TRBV27 and TRBJ2-3; possibly TRBD1 for D (5 bases). Germline values: CDR1 MNHEY, CDR2 SMNVEV (reference sequence). V was trimmed by 1 base and J by 5 bases, leaving 13 bases between them. The CDR3 extends over 15 amino acids. The CDR3 sequence: CASSLYQGPRDTQYF. CDR3 nucleotides: TGTGCCAGCAGTTTATATCAGGGCCCTAGAGATACGCAGTATTTT.

The rearrangement joins TRBV5-1 to TRBJ1-1; the match to TRBD1 covers 12 bases. CDR3 length equals 16 residues. The germline CDR1 and CDR2 sequences are SGHRS and YFSETQ. Trimming at V came to 2 bases and at J to 2 bases, leaving 4 bases not matched to a gene. The CDR3 reads CASSFRDRGRNTEAFF. The CDR3 DNA follows: TGCGCCAGCAGCTTTAGGGACAGGGGGCGTAACACTGAAGCTTTCTTT.

The chain has TRBV13 and TRBJ2-5, with a tentative D call TRBD1 (5 bases). This CDR3 is 14 amino acids long. CDR1 is PRHDT and CDR2 is FYEKMQ in the germline V gene (reference sequence). V lost 3 bases to trimming and J lost 1 base, with 9 bases between them. The CDR3 loop is CASSFDRGQETQYF. In DNA form, the CDR3 reads TGTGCCAGCAGCTTCGATAGGGGCCAAGAGACCCAGTACTTC. Full variable domain (rest looked up from reference TRBV13 and TRBJ2-5): AAGVIQSPRHLIKEKRETATLKCYPIPRHDTVYWYQQGPGQDPQFLISFYEKMQSDKGSIPDRFSAQQFSDYHSELNMSSLELGDSALYFCASSFDRGQETQYFGPGTRLLVL.

In the case of this clone: At the DNA level, this CDR3 is encoded by other sequences in the same sample as well. The J gene is TRBJ2-2, the V gene TRBV9; no firm D call. Germline V gene data show CDR1 as SGDLS and CDR2 as YYNGEE. The CDR3 contains 13 residues. The V and J ends lost 0 bases and 5 bases respectively, with 5 bases between them. The CDR3, as DNA: TGTGCCAGCAGCGTAGGTAGTACCGGGGAGCTGTTTTTT. Its translation is CASSVGSTGELFF. Based on the CDR3 plus reference TRBV9 and TRBJ2-2, the full variable domain is DSGVTQTPKHLITATGQRVTLRCSPRSGDLSVYWYQQSLDQGLQFLIQYYNGEERAKGNILERFSAQQFPDLHSELNLSSLELGDSALYFCASSVGSTGELFFGEGSRLTVL.

This clone has just one count. This sequence joins TRBV6-1 and TRBJ1-1; 7 nucleotides match TRBD1. Germline-derived CDR1 and CDR2 are MNHNS and SASEGT. Unmatched junction bases numbered 5, after V lost 1 base and J lost 0 bases. This CDR3 contains 16 residues. CDR3 coding DNA: TGTGCCAGCAGTGAAGGCGAGGGGGCTTTGAACACTGAAGCTTTCTTT. It translates to CASSEGEGALNTEAFF.

This clone occurred once. This sequence joins TRBV2 and TRBJ2-3; 7 nucleotides align to TRBD2. J gave up 2 bases and V 9 bases, and 11 bases lay outside the gene matches. The CDR3 has 15 amino acids. Germline values: CDR1 SNHLY, CDR2 FYNNEI. The CDR3 reads CARTSGTGYTDTQYF. Here the CDR3 DNA reads TGTGCCAGGACCAGCGGGACGGGCTACACAGATACGCAGTATTTT. Full variable domain (outside the CDR3, taken from reference TRBV2 and TRBJ2-3): EPEVTQTPSHQVTQMGQEVILRCVPISNHLYFYWYRQILGQKVEFLVSFYNNEISEKSEIFDDQFSVERPDGSNFTLKIRSTKLEDSAMYFCARTSGTGYTDTQYFGPGTRLTVL.

This rearrangement joins TRBV7-9 to TRBJ1-1; no definite D call. The CDR3 is 15 amino acids. V lost 2 bases and J 1 base, leaving 11 bases between the germline ends. CDR1 and CDR2 (germline): SEHNR, FQNEAQ (reference sequence). Here the CDR3 DNA reads TGTGCCAGCAGCTTACGGGGAGATAAGAACACTGAAGCTTTCTTT. Amino acids: CASSLRGDKNTEAFF.

This clone was seen only once. In nucleotides, the CDR3 is TGTGCAGCGATCAGGGGGAGCTCCTACAATGAGCAGTTCTTC. Its protein product is CAAIRGSSYNEQFF. V gene TRBV28 combines with J gene TRBJ2-1; 7 bases agree with TRBD1. This CDR3 contains 14 residues. The germline V gene has CDR1 MDHEN and CDR2 SYDVKM.

This chain joins TRBV5-1 and TRBJ2-7; D assignment may be TRBD1 or TRBD2 (5 bases each). The CDR3 is 13 residues long. In germline, CDR1 is SGHRS, CDR2 YFSETQ. V was cut by 3 bases and J by 2 bases, with 9 bases left in between. CDR3 in amino acids: CASSWDGAYEQYF. The DNA of the CDR3 is TGCGCCAGCAGCTGGGACGGAGCCTACGAGCAGTACTTC.

The chain recombines TRBV14 with TRBJ2-7; D is undetermined. This CDR3 is 13 amino acids long. Germline-derived CDR1 and CDR2 are SGHDN and FVKESK. With 3 bases removed from V and 4 bases from J, the gap between germline ends came to 10 bases. This chain's CDR3 is CASSQISGYEQYF. CDR3 sequence (DNA): TGTGCCAGCAGCCAGATTTCCGGGTACGAGCAGTACTTC.

This clone appeared once. V and J are TRBV7-8 and TRBJ2-1; 7 positions agree with TRBD2. CDR1 and CDR2 from the germline V gene are SGHVS and FQNEAQ. The V and J ends lost 6 bases and 8 bases, in that order; junction bases with no gene match: 16. This CDR3 comprises 16 residues. The chain's CDR3 is CASSRIPGLMAYEQFF. In DNA, the CDR3 is TGTGCCAGCAGTCGCATACCGGGACTAATGGCCTATGAGCAGTTCTTC.

This clone was counted a single time. The chain is built from TRBV28 and TRBJ2-7; the match to TRBD2 covers 9 bases. This CDR3 is built from 14 residues. V was pared by 7 bases and J by 1 base, with 5 bases of the junction left unmatched. Germline V lookup: CDR1 MDHEN, CDR2 SYDVKM. The CDR3 bases are TGTGCCAGCACACTGACTAGCGGTTCCTACGAGCAGTACTTC. Translation: CASTLTSGSYEQYF. Looking up the rest from reference TRBV28 and TRBJ2-7 gives the full variable domain: DVKVTQSSRYLVKRTGEKVFLECVQDMDHENMFWYRQDPGLGLRLIYFSYDVKMKEKGDIPEGYSVSREKKERFSLILESASTNQTSMYLCASTLTSGSYEQYFGPGTRLTVT.

The V gene is TRBV6-5, the J gene TRBJ1-2; 9 positions match TRBD1. Germline V gene data show CDR1 as MNHEY and CDR2 as SVGAGI. With 5 bases clipped from V and 3 bases from J, the junction kept 1 base outside the gene matches. The CDR3 contains 13 residues. The CDR3 loop is CASSTGGDYGYTF. CDR3 bases: TGTGCCAGCAGTACAGGGGGCGACTATGGCTACACCTTC.

This clone has a handful of counts. The chain is built from TRBV28 and TRBJ2-7, with 10 bases identical to TRBD2. V trimming: 5 bases; J trimming: 3 bases; junction bases outside the gene matches: 7. CDR1 is MDHEN, CDR2 SYDVKM, per germline. CDR3 size: 15 residues. The CDR3 is CASSTRTSGNYEQYF. Written as DNA, the CDR3 is TGTGCCAGCAGTACTCGGACTAGCGGCAACTACGAGCAGTACTTC. Together with reference TRBV28 and TRBJ2-7, the CDR3 gives the full variable domain: DVKVTQSSRYLVKRTGEKVFLECVQDMDHENMFWYRQDPGLGLRLIYFSYDVKMKEKGDIPEGYSVSREKKERFSLILESASTNQTSMYLCASSTRTSGNYEQYFGPGTRLTVT.

The chain uses TRBV2 and TRBJ2-3, with 7 bases that match TRBD2. V lost 2 bases and J lost 5; bases outside the gene matches: 13. From germline, CDR1 is SNHLY and CDR2 FYNNEI. This CDR3 has 17 residues. The CDR3 region has the DNA TGTGCCAGCAGTGAAAGTTTCTTTAGCGGGCGGGGAGATACGCAGTATTTT. Translated: CASSESFFSGRGDTQYF.

The chain recombines TRBV5-4 with TRBJ1-6, with 8 bases aligning to TRBD1. Germline assignment: CDR1 SGHNT and CDR2 YYREEE (reference sequence). This CDR3 region has 14 residues. Trimming removed 4 bases from V and 7 bases from J; junction bases left unmatched: 4. CDR3 DNA: TGTGCCAGCAGCCAGACAGGGGACAATTCACCCCTCCACTTT. It is translated as CASSQTGDNSPLHF.

V gene TRBV25-1 combines with J gene TRBJ2-3; no clear D gene. Germline V lookup: CDR1 MGHDK, CDR2 SYGVNS. Trimming took 4 bases from V and 13 from J, leaving 9 bases between them. The CDR3 runs 10 residues. DNA of the CDR3: TGTGCCAGCAGTGGGATGGCGAAGTATTTT. It translates to CASSGMAKYF.

The chain combines TRBV28 with TRBJ2-7, with TRBD2 identical over 8 bases. There are 17 residues in the CDR3. From germline, CDR1 is MDHEN and CDR2 SYDVKM. V shed 7 bases and J 4 bases; nucleotides not matched to a gene: 18. The chain's CDR3 is CASTLSGTSGPLYEQYF. In DNA form, the CDR3 reads TGTGCCAGCACCCTATCGGGCACTAGCGGCCCCCTTTACGAGCAGTACTTC.

The genes are TRBV4-1 and TRBJ1-4; 7 bases match TRBD1. Germline V lookup: CDR1 MGHRA, CDR2 YSYEKL. The length of the CDR3 is 15 residues. V shed 3 bases and J 7 bases; nucleotides not matched to a gene: 8. The CDR3 DNA sequence: TGCGCCAGCAGCCAGACAGGGACCAAGGGTGAAAAACTGTTTTTT. The encoded protein is CASSQTGTKGEKLFF.

The chain uses TRBV6-1 and TRBJ1-1; weak D call: TRBD1 (5 bases). V was clipped by 0 bases and J by 0 bases, with 17 bases between them. The CDR3 is made up of 18 amino acids. Germline values: CDR1 MNHNS, CDR2 SASEGT. CDR3 loop: CASSEAIRGRIMNTEAFF. DNA for the CDR3: TGTGCCAGCAGTGAAGCCATCCGGGGCAGGATCATGAACACTGAAGCTTTCTTT.

V is TRBV5-6 and J is TRBJ2-4; no reliable D call. Germline values: CDR1 SGHDT, CDR2 YYEEEE. The germline V and J ends were trimmed by 3 bases and 0 bases, with 10 bases remaining between them. This CDR3 contains 15 residues. CDR3 residues: CASSSLDLAKNIQYF. The DNA of the CDR3 is TGTGCCAGCAGCTCGTTGGACCTAGCCAAAAACATTCAGTACTTC. The full variable domain, completed using reference TRBV5-6 and TRBJ2-4, is DAGVTQSPTHLIKTRGQQVTLRCSPKSGHDTVSWYQQALGQGPQFIFQYYEEEERQRGNFPDRFSGHQFPNYSSELNVNALLLGDSALYLCASSSLDLAKNIQYFGAGTRLSVL.

The CDR3 DNA reads as TGTGCCAGCAGTTATTTGCAGGGGTCCACAATTGAGCAGTTCTTC. Translated: CASSYLQGSTIEQFF. The chain combines TRBV6-5 with TRBJ2-1; possibly TRBD1 for D (6 bases). V was clipped by 3 bases and J by 9 bases, with 18 bases between them. The CDR3 totals 15 residues. Germline CDR1 is MNHEY and CDR2 is SVGAGI.

This chain connects TRBV19 to TRBJ2-7; D not certain. Trimming cost V 5 bases and J 0 bases, with 8 bases left between them. This CDR3 has 13 amino acids. Germline loops: CDR1 LNHDA, CDR2 SQIVND (reference sequence). The CDR3 coding sequence is TGTGCCAGTAGTTACGGCGCCTCCTACGAGCAGTACTTC. Its translation is CASSYGASYEQYF.

V and J are TRBV29-1 and TRBJ1-4, with a weak D call TRBD1 (5 bases). Germline CDR1 SQVTM, CDR2 ANQGSEA. The CDR3 extends over 12 amino acids. The DNA for the CDR3 is TGCAGAGACAGTCCGCGGGAGGAAAAACTGTTTTTT. Translation gives CRDSPREEKLFF.